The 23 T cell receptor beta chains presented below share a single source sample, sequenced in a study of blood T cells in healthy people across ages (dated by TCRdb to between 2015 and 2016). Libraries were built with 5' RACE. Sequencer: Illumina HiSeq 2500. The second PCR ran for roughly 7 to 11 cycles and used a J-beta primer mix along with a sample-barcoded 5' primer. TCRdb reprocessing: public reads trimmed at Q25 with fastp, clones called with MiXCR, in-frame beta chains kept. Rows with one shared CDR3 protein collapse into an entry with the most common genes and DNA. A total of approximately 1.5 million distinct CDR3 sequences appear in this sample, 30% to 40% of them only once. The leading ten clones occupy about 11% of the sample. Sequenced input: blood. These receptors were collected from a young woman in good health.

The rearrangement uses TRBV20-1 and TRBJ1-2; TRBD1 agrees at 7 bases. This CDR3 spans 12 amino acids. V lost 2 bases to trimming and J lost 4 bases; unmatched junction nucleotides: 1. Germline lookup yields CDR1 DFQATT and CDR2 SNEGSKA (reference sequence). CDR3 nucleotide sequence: TGCAGTGCTAGACACAGGGGCTATGGCTACACCTTC. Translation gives CSARHRGYGYTF.

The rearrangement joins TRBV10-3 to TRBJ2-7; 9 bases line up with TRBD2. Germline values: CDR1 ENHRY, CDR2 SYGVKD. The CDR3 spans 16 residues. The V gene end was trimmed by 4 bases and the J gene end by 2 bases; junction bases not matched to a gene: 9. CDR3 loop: CAISGYLSGGTYEQYF. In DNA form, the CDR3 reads TGTGCCATCAGTGGCTATCTGAGCGGGGGGACCTACGAGCAGTACTTC.

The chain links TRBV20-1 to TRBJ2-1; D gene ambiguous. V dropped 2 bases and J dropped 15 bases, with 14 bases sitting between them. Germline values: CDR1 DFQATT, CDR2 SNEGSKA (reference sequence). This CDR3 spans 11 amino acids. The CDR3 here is CSARSLGERFF. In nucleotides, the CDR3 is TGCAGTGCTAGATCCCTAGGAGAACGGTTCTTC.

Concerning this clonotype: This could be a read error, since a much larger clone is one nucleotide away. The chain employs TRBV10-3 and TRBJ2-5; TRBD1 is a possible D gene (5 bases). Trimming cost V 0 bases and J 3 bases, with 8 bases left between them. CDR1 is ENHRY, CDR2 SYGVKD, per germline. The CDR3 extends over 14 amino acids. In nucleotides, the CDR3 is TGTGCCATCAGTGAGTCAGGGGCCGAAGAGACCCAGTACTTC. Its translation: CAISESGAEETQYF.

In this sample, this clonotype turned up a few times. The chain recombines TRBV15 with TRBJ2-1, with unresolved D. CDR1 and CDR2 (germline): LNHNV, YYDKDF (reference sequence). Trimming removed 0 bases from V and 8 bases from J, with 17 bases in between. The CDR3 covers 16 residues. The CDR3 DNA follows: TGTGCCACCAGCAGAGATTCTGCAGTATCTACAGATGAGCAGTTCTTC. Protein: CATSRDSAVSTDEQFF.

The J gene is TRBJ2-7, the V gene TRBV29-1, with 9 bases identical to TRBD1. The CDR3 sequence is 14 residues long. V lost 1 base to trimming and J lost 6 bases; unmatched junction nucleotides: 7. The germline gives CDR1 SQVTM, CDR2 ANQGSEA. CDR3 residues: CSVEVLQGACEQYF. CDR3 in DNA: TGCAGCGTTGAAGTGTTACAGGGGGCCTGCGAGCAGTACTTC.

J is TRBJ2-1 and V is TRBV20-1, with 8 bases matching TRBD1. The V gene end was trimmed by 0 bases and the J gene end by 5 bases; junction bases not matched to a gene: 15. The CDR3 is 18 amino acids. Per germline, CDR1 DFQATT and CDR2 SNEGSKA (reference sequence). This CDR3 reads CSARDGFGTGGLNNEQFF. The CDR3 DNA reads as TGCAGTGCTAGAGATGGGTTCGGGACAGGAGGATTAAACAATGAGCAGTTCTTC.

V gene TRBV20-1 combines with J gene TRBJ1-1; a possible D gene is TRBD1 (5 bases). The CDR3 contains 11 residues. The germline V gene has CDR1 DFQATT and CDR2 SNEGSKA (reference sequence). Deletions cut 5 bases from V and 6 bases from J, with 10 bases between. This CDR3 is CSALRQSEAFF. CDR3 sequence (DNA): TGCAGTGCTCTTCGACAGTCTGAAGCTTTCTTT.

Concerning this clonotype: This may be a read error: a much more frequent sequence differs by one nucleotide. The DNA of the CDR3 is TGCAACGCCACAGCCGGAGAGCAGTTCTTC. Translating gives CNATAGEQFF. The chain uses TRBV29-1 and TRBJ2-1; D unresolved. Germline values: CDR1 SQVTM, CDR2 ANQGSEA. The CDR3 covers 10 residues.

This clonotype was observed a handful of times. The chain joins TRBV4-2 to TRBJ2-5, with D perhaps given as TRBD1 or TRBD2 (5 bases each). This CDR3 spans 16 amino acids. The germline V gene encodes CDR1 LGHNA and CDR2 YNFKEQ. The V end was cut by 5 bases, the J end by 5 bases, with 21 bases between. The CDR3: CASSGPGQTTGETQYF. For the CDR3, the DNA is TGTGCCAGCAGCGGACCGGGGCAGACAACGGGGGAGACCCAGTACTTC.

The CDR3 coding sequence is TGTGCCAGCAGCTTAGTCGGGGACAATAACTATGGCTACACCTTC. Protein: CASSLVGDNNYGYTF. The chain has TRBV11-1 and TRBJ1-2, with D perhaps TRBD1 (6 bases). Germline values: CDR1 SGHAT, CDR2 FQDESV (reference sequence). V dropped 1 base and J dropped 1 base, with 10 bases sitting between them. The CDR3 has 15 residues.

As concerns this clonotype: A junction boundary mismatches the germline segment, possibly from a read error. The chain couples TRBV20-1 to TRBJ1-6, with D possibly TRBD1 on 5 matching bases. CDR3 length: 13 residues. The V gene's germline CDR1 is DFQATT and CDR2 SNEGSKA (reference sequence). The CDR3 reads CSAEGNSNSPRHF. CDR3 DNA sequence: TGCAGTGCTGAGGGGAACAGCAATTCACCCCGCCACTTT.

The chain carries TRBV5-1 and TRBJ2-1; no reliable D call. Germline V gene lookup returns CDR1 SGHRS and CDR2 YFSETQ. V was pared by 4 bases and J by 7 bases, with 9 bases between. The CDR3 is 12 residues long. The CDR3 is CASSPEGNEQFF. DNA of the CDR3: TGCGCCAGCAGCCCGGAAGGGAATGAGCAGTTCTTC.

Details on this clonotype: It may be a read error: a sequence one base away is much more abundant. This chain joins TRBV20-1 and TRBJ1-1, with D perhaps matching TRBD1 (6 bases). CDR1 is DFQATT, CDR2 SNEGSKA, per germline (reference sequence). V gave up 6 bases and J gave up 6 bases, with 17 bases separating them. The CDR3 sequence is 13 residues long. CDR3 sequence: CSAPAGGRAEAFF. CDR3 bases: TGCAGTGCGCCGGCGGGGGGCCGGGCTGAAGCTTTCTTT.

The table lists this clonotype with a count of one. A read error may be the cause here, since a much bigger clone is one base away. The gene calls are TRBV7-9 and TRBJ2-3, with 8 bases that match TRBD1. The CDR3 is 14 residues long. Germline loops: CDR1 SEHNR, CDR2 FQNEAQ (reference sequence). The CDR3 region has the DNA TGTGCCGGCAGCTCCGACAGGGGAACAGATACGCAGTATTTT. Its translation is CAGSSDRGTDTQYF.

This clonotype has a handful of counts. CDR3 sequence (DNA): TGTGCCAGCAGCCTTAATAACGGTGGCTACACCTTC. Encoded protein: CASSLNNGGYTF. The rearrangement uses TRBV14 and TRBJ1-2; D is unclear. Trimming took off 4 bases at V and 7 bases at J, with 10 bases between the two ends. Germline-derived CDR1 and CDR2 are SGHDN and FVKESK. This CDR3 has 12 residues.

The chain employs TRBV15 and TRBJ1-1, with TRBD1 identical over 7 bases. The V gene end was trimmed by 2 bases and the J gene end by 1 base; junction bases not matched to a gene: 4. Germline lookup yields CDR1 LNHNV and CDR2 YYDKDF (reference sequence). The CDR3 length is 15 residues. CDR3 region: CATSRLGQPNTEAFF. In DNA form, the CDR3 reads TGTGCCACCAGCAGACTGGGACAGCCGAACACTGAAGCTTTCTTT.

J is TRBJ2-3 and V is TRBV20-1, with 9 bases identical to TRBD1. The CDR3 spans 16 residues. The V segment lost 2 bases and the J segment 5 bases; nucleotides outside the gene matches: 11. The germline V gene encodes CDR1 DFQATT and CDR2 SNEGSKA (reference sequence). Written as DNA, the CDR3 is TGCAGTGCTAGAACAGGGGGCCCGGGAGTAATAGATACGCAGTATTTT. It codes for CSARTGGPGVIDTQYF.

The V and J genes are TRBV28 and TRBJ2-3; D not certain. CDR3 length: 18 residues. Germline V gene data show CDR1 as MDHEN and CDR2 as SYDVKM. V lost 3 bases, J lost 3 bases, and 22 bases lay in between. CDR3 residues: CASSFGLGSAFLTDTQYF. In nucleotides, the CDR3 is TGTGCCAGCAGTTTTGGGCTGGGCTCGGCTTTTTTGACAGATACGCAGTATTTT.

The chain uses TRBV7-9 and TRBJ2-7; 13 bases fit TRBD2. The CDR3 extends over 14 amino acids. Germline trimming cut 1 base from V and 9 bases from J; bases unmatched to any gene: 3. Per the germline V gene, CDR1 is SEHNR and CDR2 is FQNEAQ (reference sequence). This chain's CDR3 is CASSLGLAGGGQYF. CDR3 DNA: TGTGCCAGCAGCTTAGGACTAGCGGGAGGCGGGCAGTACTTC.

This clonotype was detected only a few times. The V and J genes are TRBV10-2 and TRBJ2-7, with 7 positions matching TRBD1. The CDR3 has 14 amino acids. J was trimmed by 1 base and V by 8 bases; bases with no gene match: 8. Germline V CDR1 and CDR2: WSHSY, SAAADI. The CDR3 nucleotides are TGCGCCAGCCAGAGAAGACAGGGTTCCTACGAGCAGTACTTC. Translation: CASQRRQGSYEQYF.

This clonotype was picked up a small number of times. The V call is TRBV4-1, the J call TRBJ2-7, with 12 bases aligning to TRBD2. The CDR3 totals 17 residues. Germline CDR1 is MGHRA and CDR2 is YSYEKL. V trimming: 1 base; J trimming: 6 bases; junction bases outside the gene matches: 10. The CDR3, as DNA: TGCGCCAGCAGCCAAGGAGGGGCTAGCGGGAGGGCCGGCGAGCAGTACTTC. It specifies CASSQGGASGRAGEQYF.

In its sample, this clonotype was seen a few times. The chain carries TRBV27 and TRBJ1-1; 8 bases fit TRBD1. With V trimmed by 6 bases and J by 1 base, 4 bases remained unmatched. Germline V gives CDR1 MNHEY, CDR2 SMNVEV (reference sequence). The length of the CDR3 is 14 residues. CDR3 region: CASSRDRPNTEAFF. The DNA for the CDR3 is TGTGCCAGCAGCCGGGACAGGCCGAACACTGAAGCTTTCTTT.